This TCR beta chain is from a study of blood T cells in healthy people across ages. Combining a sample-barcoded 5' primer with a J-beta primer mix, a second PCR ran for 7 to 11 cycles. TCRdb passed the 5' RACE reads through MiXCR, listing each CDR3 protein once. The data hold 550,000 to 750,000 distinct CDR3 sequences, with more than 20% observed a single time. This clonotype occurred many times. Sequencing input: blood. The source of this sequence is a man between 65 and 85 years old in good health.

Here the CDR3 DNA reads TGTGCCAGCAGCCCAGTTTACGGGATTTCGCTCGACGAGCAGTACTTC. This sequence encodes CASSPVYGISLDEQYF. This sequence joins TRBV11-1 and TRBJ2-7, with D perhaps matching TRBD2 (5 bases). The ends were cut back, 5 bases at V and 5 bases at J, with 22 bases in the middle. This CDR3 contains 16 residues. In germline, CDR1 is SGHAT, CDR2 FQDESV (reference sequence).